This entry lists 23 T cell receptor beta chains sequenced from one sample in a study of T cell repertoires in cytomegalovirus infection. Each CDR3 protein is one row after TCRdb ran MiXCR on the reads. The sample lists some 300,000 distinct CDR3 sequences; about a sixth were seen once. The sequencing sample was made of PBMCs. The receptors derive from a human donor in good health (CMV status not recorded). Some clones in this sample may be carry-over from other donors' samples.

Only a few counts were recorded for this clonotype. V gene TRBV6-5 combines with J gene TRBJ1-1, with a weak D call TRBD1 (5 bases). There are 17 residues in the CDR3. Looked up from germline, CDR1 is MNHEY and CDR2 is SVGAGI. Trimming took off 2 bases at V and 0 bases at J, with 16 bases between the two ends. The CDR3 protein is CASSYTELPGMNTEAFF. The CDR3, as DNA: TGTGCCAGCAGTTACACTGAACTACCAGGGATGAACACTGAAGCTTTCTTT.

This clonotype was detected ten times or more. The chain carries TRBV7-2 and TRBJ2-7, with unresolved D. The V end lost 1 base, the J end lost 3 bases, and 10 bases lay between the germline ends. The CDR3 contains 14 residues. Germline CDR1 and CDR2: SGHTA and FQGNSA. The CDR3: CASSLEGLGYEQYF. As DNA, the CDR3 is TGTGCCAGCAGCTTAGAGGGCCTGGGCTACGAGCAGTACTTC.

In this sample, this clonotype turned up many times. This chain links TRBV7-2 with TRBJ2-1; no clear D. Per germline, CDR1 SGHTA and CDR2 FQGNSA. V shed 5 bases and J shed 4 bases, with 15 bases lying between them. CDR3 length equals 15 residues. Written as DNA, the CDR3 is TGTGCCAGCAGCATCCGCCCTGACTCTTACAATGAGCAGTTCTTC. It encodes CASSIRPDSYNEQFF.

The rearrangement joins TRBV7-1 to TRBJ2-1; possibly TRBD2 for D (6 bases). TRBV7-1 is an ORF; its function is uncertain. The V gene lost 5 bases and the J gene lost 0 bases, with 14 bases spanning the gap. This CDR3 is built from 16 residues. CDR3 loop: CASSPEPSVSYNEQFF. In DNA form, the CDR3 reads TGTGCCAGCAGCCCGGAGCCTAGCGTCTCCTACAATGAGCAGTTCTTC.

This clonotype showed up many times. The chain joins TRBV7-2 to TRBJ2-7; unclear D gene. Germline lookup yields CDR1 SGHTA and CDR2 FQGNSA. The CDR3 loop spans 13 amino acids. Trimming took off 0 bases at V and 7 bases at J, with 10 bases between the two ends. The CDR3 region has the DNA TGTGCCAGCAGCTTAGCGGGCAGTCGGGAGCAGTACTTC. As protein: CASSLAGSREQYF.

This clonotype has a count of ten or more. The CDR3 sequence: CASSFPGTGDYEQYF. CDR3 sequence (DNA): TGTGCCAGCAGCTTTCCCGGGACAGGGGATTACGAGCAGTACTTC. V usage is TRBV7-2 and J usage is TRBJ2-7, with 10 positions matching TRBD1. Per the germline V gene, CDR1 is SGHTA and CDR2 is FQGNSA. J lost 4 bases, V lost 3 bases, and 6 bases had no gene match. The length of the CDR3 is 15 residues.

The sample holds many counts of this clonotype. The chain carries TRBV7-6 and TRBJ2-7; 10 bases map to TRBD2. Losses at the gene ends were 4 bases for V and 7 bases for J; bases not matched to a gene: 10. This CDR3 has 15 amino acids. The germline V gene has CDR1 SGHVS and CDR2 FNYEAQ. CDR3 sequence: CASSSQGLAPLEQYF. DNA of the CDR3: TGTGCCAGCAGCTCGCAGGGACTAGCGCCCTTGGAGCAGTACTTC.

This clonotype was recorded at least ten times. The CDR3 spells CASSGRQGFLTQYF. The CDR3 bases are TGTGCCAGCAGCGGCCGACAGGGTTTCTTGACCCAGTACTTC. The rearrangement joins TRBV7-2 to TRBJ2-5, with TRBD1 identical over 7 bases. The CDR3 covers 14 residues. V was clipped by 5 bases and J by 7 bases; unmatched bases: 10. The germline V gene has CDR1 SGHTA and CDR2 FQGNSA.

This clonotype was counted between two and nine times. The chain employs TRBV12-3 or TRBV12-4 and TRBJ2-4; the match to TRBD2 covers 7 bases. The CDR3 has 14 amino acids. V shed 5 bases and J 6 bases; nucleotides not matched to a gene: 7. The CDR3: CASSVWGRGNIQYF. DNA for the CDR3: TGTGCCAGCAGTGTGTGGGGGAGGGGAAACATTCAGTACTTC.

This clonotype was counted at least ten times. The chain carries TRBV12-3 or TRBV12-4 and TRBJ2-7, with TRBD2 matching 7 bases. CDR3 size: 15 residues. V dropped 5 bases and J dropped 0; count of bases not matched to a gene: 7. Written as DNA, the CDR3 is TGTGCCAGCAGTCTGTCAGCGGGGAGCTCCTACGAGCAGTACTTC. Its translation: CASSLSAGSSYEQYF.

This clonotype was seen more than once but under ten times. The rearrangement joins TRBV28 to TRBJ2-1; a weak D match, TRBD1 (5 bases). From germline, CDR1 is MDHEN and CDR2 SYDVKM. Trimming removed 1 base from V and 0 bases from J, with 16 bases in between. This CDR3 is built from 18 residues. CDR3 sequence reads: CASSLYTGHPSSYNEQFF. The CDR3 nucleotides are TGTGCCAGCAGTTTATATACCGGACACCCGAGCTCCTACAATGAGCAGTTCTTC.

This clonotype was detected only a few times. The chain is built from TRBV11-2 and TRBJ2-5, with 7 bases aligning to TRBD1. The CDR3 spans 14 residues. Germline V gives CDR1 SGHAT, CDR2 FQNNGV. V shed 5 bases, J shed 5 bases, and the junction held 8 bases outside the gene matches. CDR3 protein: CASSASTGLETQYF. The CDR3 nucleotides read TGTGCCAGCAGCGCGTCGACAGGGTTGGAGACCCAGTACTTC.

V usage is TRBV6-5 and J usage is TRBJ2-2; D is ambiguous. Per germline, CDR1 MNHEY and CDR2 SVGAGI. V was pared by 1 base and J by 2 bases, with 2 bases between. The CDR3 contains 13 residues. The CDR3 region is CASSYYNTGELFF. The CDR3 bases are TGTGCCAGCAGTTACTACAACACCGGGGAGCTGTTTTTT.

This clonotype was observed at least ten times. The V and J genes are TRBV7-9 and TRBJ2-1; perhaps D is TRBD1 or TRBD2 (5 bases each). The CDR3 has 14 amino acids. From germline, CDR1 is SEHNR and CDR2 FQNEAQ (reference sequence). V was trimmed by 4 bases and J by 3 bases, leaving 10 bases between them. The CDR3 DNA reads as TGTGCCAGCAGCTACGGGGCCTACTACAATGAGCAGTTCTTC. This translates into CASSYGAYYNEQFF. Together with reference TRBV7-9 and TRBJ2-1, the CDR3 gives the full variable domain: DTGVSQNPRHKITKRGQNVTFRCDPISEHNRLYWYRQTLGQGPEFLTYFQNEAQLEKSRLLSDRFSAERPKGSFSTLEIQRTEQGDSAMYLCASSYGAYYNEQFFGPGTRLTVL.

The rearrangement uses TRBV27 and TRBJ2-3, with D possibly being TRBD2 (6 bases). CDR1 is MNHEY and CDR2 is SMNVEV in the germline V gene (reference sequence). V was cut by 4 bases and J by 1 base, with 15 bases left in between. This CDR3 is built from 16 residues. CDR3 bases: TGTGCCAGCAGTTGGAGGCCCCGCGGGGGCACAGATACGCAGTATTTT. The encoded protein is CASSWRPRGGTDTQYF.

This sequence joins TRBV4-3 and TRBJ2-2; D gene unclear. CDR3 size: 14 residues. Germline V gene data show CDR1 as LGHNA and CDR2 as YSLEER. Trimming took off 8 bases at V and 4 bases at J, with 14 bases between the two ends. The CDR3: CASSNRASTGELFF. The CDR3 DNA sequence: TGCGCCAGCTCTAACCGGGCCTCCACCGGGGAGCTGTTTTTT.

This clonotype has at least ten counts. The CDR3 is CASSFTTADQYF. For the CDR3, the DNA is TGTGCCAGCAGCTTCACAACAGCGGACCAGTACTTC. This chain links TRBV7-9 with TRBJ2-7; D is possibly TRBD2 (5 bases). The CDR3 contains 12 residues. Germline V gives CDR1 SEHNR, CDR2 FQNEAQ (reference sequence). Trimming cost V 3 bases and J 10 bases, with 13 bases left between them.

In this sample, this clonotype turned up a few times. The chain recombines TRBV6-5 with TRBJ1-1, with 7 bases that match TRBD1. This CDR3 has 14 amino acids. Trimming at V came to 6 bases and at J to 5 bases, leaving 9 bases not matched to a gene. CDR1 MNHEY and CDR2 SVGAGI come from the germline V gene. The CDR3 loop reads CASSNLHRGTEAFF. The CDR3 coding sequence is TGTGCCAGCAGCAACCTCCACAGGGGTACTGAAGCTTTCTTT.

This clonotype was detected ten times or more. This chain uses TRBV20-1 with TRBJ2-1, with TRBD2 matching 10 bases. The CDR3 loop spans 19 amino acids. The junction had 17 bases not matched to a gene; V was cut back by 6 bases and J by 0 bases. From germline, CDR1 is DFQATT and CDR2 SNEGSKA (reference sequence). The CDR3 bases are TGCAGTGCCCCTCGCCCTGCTAGCGGGGGATACTACTCCTACAATGAGCAGTTCTTC. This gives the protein CSAPRPASGGYYSYNEQFF.

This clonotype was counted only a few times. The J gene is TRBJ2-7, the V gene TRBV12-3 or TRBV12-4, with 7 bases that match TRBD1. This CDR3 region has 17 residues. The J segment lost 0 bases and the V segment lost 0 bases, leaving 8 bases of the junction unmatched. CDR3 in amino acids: CASSLAIGTAGSYEQYF. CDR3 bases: TGTGCCAGCAGTTTAGCAATCGGGACAGCAGGCTCCTACGAGCAGTACTTC.

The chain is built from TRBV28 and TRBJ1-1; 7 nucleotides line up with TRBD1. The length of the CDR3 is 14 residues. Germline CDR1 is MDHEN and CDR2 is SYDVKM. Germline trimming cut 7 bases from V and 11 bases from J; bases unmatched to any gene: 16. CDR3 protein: CASTLWATGSVAFF. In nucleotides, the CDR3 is TGTGCCAGCACCCTGTGGGCGACAGGGTCCGTCGCTTTCTTT.

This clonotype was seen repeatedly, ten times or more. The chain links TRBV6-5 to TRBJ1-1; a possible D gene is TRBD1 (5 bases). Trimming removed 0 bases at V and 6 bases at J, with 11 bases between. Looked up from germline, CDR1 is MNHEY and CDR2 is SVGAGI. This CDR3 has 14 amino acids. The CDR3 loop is CASSYSEWGPEAFF. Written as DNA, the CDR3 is TGTGCCAGCAGTTACTCGGAATGGGGCCCTGAAGCTTTCTTT.

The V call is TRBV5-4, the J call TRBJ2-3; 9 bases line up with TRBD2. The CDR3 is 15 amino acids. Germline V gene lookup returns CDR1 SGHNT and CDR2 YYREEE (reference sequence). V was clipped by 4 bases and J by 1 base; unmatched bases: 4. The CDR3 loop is CASSGGGAGTDTQYF. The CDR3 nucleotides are TGTGCCAGCAGCGGCGGGGGGGCTGGCACAGATACGCAGTATTTT.